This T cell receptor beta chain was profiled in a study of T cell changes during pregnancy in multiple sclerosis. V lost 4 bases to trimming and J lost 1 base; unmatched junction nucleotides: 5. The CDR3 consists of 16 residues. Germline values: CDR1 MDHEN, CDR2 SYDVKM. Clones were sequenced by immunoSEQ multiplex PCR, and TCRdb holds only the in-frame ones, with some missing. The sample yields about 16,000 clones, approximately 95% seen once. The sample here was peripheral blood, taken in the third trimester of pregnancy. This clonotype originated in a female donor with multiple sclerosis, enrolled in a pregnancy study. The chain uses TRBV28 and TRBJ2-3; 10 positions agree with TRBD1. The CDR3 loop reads CASSYSGTGGTDTQYF. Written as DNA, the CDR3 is TGTGCCAGCAGTTATTCCGGGACAGGGGGCACAGATACGCAGTATTTT.